These 15 T cell receptor beta chains were sequenced from one sample in a study of blood T cell repertoires in COVID-19. Here immunoSEQ multiplex PCR was the method, and the copy in TCRdb shows in-frame clones only, minus some. The repertoire holds over 150,000 clones, with more than 75% as singletons. Sequences were obtained from peripheral blood. These TCRs come from a man aged 18 to 29 with COVID-19, enrolled during active disease.

This clone came up a few times. The rearrangement joins TRBV30 to TRBJ1-2; no clear D gene. This CDR3 is 14 amino acids long. CDR1 GTSNPN and CDR2 SVGIG come from the germline V gene (reference sequence). V was shortened by 0 bases and J by 2 bases, with 10 bases between the two germline ends. The CDR3 region has the DNA TGTGCCTGGAGTGTAAGCTATCGAAACTATGGCTACACCTTC. The encoded protein is CAWSVSYRNYGYTF.

The J gene is TRBJ2-7, the V gene TRBV11-1; the match to TRBD2 covers 11 bases. The CDR3 is 15 residues long. Germline CDR1 reads SGHAT; CDR2 reads FQDESV (reference sequence). The junction had 5 bases not matched to a gene; V was cut back by 4 bases and J by 3 bases. CDR3 protein: CASSSTSGSFYEQYF. The DNA of the CDR3 is TGTGCCAGCAGCTCTACTAGCGGGAGTTTCTACGAGCAGTACTTC.

This chain joins TRBV7-3 and TRBJ2-2; 8 positions agree with TRBD2. The CDR3 runs 17 residues. The V gene end was trimmed by 2 bases and the J gene end by 5 bases; junction bases not matched to a gene: 10. Per the germline V gene, CDR1 is SGHTA and CDR2 is FQGTGA. CDR3 nucleotide sequence: TGTGCCAGCAGCTTATCGCCTCGGGGCGGGAGGACCGGGGAGCTGTTTTTT. Translation gives CASSLSPRGGRTGELFF.

The CDR3 here is CASSYGQGSYEQYF. The CDR3 DNA follows: TGTGCCAGCAGTTACGGACAGGGCTCCTACGAGCAGTACTTC. V gene TRBV6-2 or TRBV6-3 combines with J gene TRBJ2-7, with 8 bases matching TRBD1. Trimming at V came to 2 bases and at J to 0 bases, leaving 0 bases not matched to a gene. This CDR3 comprises 14 residues. The germline V gene encodes CDR1 MNHEY and CDR2 SVGEGT.

This chain uses TRBV7-9 with TRBJ2-3; tentatively, D is TRBD1 (6 bases). The CDR3 is made up of 14 amino acids. V was clipped by 4 bases and J by 4 bases, with 12 bases between them. Germline V gene lookup returns CDR1 SEHNR and CDR2 FQNEAQ (reference sequence). The CDR3 spells CASSYPRGSDTQYF. The DNA of the CDR3 is TGTGCCAGCAGCTATCCTAGGGGGTCAGATACGCAGTATTTT.

The genes are TRBV27 and TRBJ1-3; 7 nucleotides align to TRBD1. Trimming at V came to 2 bases and at J to 3 bases, leaving 4 bases not matched to a gene. The CDR3 totals 15 residues. Germline V lookup: CDR1 MNHEY, CDR2 SMNVEV (reference sequence). CDR3 sequence (DNA): TGTGCCAGCAGTTTAAGACAGGGCTTTGGAAACACCATATATTTT. Its protein product is CASSLRQGFGNTIYF.

The chain links TRBV13 to TRBJ2-2; a weak D match, TRBD2 (6 bases). CDR1 PRHDT and CDR2 FYEKMQ come from the germline V gene (reference sequence). The CDR3 extends over 18 amino acids. Trimming cost V 1 base and J 3 bases, with 18 bases left between them. CDR3 nucleotides: TGTGCCAGCAGCTTAGCCTTAGAAGCGGGCGGGGACACCGGGGAGCTGTTTTTT. Its protein product is CASSLALEAGGDTGELFF.

The rearrangement joins TRBV6-5 to TRBJ2-7; D may be TRBD1 (6 bases). This CDR3 is built from 13 residues. Germline V CDR1 and CDR2: MNHEY, SVGAGI. Trimming stripped 2 bases from V and 5 bases from J, with 10 bases between. The CDR3 here is CASSYPTGDEQYF. For the CDR3, the DNA is TGTGCCAGCAGTTACCCGACAGGAGACGAGCAGTACTTC.

This clone has only a few counts. This chain connects TRBV11-2 to TRBJ2-5; D remains ambiguous. The germline V and J ends were trimmed by 0 bases and 3 bases, with 5 bases remaining between them. Germline V CDR1 and CDR2: SGHAT, FQNNGV. This CDR3 contains 13 residues. CDR3 in amino acids: CASSLDVEETQYF. In DNA, the CDR3 is TGTGCCAGCAGCTTAGATGTAGAAGAGACCCAGTACTTC.

The CDR3 loop is CASSFPGHYNEQFF. The CDR3 DNA reads as TGCGCCAGCAGTTTCCCAGGACATTACAATGAGCAGTTCTTC. This chain uses TRBV5-1 with TRBJ2-1; a possible D gene is TRBD1 (5 bases). V lost 5 bases, J lost 4 bases, and 13 bases lay in between. This CDR3 has 14 amino acids. Germline V gives CDR1 SGHRS, CDR2 YFSETQ.

This chain links TRBV27 with TRBJ1-2, with unresolved D. This CDR3 region has 14 residues. In germline, CDR1 is MNHEY, CDR2 SMNVEV (reference sequence). Between the trimmed V and J ends, which lost 1 base and 4 bases, there was a span of 10 bases. The CDR3 bases are TGTGCCAGCAGTTTATATCCGGGAACCTATGGCTACACCTTC. It encodes CASSLYPGTYGYTF.

The J gene is TRBJ2-3, the V gene TRBV6-5, with D possibly being TRBD2 (5 bases). The V gene's germline CDR1 is MNHEY and CDR2 SVGAGI. CDR3 size: 11 residues. Between the trimmed V and J ends, which lost 7 bases and 7 bases, there was a span of 9 bases. CDR3 loop: CASTRGNTQYF. In nucleotides, the CDR3 is TGTGCCAGCACCCGAGGGAATACGCAGTATTTT.

The rearrangement uses TRBV29-1 and TRBJ2-3; unclear D gene. The germline V and J ends were trimmed by 4 bases and 5 bases, with 10 bases remaining between them. CDR1 is SQVTM, CDR2 ANQGSEA, per germline. This CDR3 spans 12 amino acids. The CDR3 nucleotides read TGCAGCGTTGGGTCAGCAGGAGATACGCAGTATTTT. Translation: CSVGSAGDTQYF.

This chain connects TRBV27 to TRBJ2-7, with 8 bases aligning to TRBD1. The CDR3 consists of 15 residues. In germline, CDR1 is MNHEY, CDR2 SMNVEV (reference sequence). V shed 2 bases and J 7 bases; nucleotides not matched to a gene: 10. DNA of the CDR3: TGTGCCAGCAGTTTAGGGTCCAGGGGGCCATGGGAGCAGTACTTC. Its protein product is CASSLGSRGPWEQYF.

The chain recombines TRBV10-3 with TRBJ1-1; D gene ambiguous. The CDR3 is made up of 14 amino acids. In germline, CDR1 is ENHRY, CDR2 SYGVKD. Trimming pared 6 bases from V and 1 base from J, leaving 12 bases between. CDR3 DNA: TGTGCCATCAGCCCCCCGGAGGGGAACACTGAAGCTTTCTTT. It encodes CAISPPEGNTEAFF.